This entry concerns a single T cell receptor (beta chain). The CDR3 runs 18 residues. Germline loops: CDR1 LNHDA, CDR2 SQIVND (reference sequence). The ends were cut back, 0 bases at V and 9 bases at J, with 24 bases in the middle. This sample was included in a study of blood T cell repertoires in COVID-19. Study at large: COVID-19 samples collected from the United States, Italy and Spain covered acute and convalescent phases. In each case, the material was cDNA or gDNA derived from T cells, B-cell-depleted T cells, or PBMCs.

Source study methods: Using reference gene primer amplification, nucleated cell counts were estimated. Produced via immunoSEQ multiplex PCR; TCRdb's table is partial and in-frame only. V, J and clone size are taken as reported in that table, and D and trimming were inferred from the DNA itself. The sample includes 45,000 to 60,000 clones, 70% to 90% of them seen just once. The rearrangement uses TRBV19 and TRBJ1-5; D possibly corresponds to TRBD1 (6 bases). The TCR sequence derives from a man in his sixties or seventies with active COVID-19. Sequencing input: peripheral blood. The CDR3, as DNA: TGTGCCAGTAGTATAGATATAGAGGGGGGGAAATCATTTCGGCCCCAGCATTTT. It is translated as CASSIDIEGGKSFRPQHF. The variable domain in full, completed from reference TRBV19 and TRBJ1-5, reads DGGITQSPKYLFRKEGQNVTLSCEQNLNHDAMYWYRQDPGQGLRLIYYSQIVNDFQKGDIAEGYSVSREKKESFPLTVTSAQKNPTAFYLCASSIDIEGGKSFRPQHFGDGTRLSIL.